This T cell receptor beta chain appears in the sequencing data of a study of siplizumab effects on memory and regulatory T cells. As regards this clone: The target antigen is unknown.

Profiling relied on immunoSEQ multiplex PCR, and the TCRdb table lists in-frame clones only, not all of them. The sample records about 82,000 clones, about nine tenths being singletons. Overall study results and limits: The diversity of naive T cells seemed greater than that of memory cells, and their alloresponse contribution seemed major. Proliferating siplizumab-cultured Tregs lacked confirmed suppressive function. Tracing alloreactive clones into unstimulated subsets worked for only a minor fraction of them. Of the proliferating CD4+ or CD8+ clones, roughly 80-96% lacked a naive or memory phenotype that could be assigned.

Sequenced: Tregs sorted from blood. This TCR came from a human donor in good health.

CDR3 protein: CASSAGTAWAEAFF. The CDR3 DNA reads TGTGCCAGCAGTGCTGGGACAGCTTGGGCTGAAGCTTTCTTT. The rearrangement joins TRBV6-1 to TRBJ1-1, with TRBD1 matching 7 bases. The J segment lost 6 bases and the V segment lost 4 bases, leaving 8 bases of the junction unmatched. The CDR3 sequence is 14 residues long. The germline gives CDR1 MNHNS, CDR2 SASEGT.